This T cell receptor (beta chain) was identified during a study of metastatic and nonmetastatic thyroid tumors. As for the study in general: Samples came from malignant and benign thyroid patients, and repertoires were compared across blood and tumor or nodule tissue.

The germline gives CDR1 MDHEN, CDR2 SYDVKM. This CDR3 contains 16 residues. In the authors' workflow: For papillary thyroid cancer, a distant-metastasis classifier was constructed from CDR3 differences observed across clinicopathological groups. TCRdb re-called the PCR reads with MiXCR. The V and J calls and clone size come from TCRdb's table, not from the authors' own analysis. The sample lists roughly 30,000 clones, under 20% occurring once. About this clone itself: Antigen unknown. The junction does not match germline at one end; this may be a read error.

There were no patients who had received any treatment before thyroid surgery. Overall study findings and caveats: Reported TCR beta diversity, measured in blood and tumor, was significantly higher for malignant thyroid tumors than for benign nodules.

This TCR derives from a female donor with papillary thyroid cancer or a benign thyroid nodule (not recorded which). Some clones in this sample may be carry-over from other donors' samples. The V and J genes are TRBV28 and TRBJ2-6; perhaps TRBD1 as D (6 bases). Input material: blood. Here the CDR3 DNA reads TGTGCCAGCAGTTTCTACAGGGAAGCTGGGACCAACGTCCTAACTTTC. This gives the protein CASSFYREAGTNVLTF. Full variable domain (missing parts from reference TRBV28 and TRBJ2-6): DVKVTQSSRYLVKRTGEKVFLECVQDMDHENMFWYRQDPGLGLRLIYFSYDVKMKEKGDIPEGYSVSREKKERFSLILESASTNQTSMYLCASSFYREAGTNVLTFGAGSRLTVL.